The sequence of this T cell receptor (beta chain) was determined in a study of immune characterization of retroperitoneal liposarcoma. V was clipped by 7 bases and J by 10 bases, with 17 bases between them. Germline-derived CDR1 and CDR2 are MNHNS and SASEGT. The CDR3 is 13 amino acids. In TCRdb, the PCR reads were re-called with MiXCR into one record per CDR3 protein. This table holds approximately 9,400 distinct CDR3 sequences, 25% to 30% found once. The sequencing sample was made of tumor tissue. The receptor's source is a male donor with retroperitoneal liposarcoma. The chain recombines TRBV6-1 with TRBJ2-1, with a tentative D call TRBD1 (5 bases). The CDR3 coding sequence is TGTGCCAGCACCTTTGACAGACATTCCGAGCAGTTCTTC. Protein product: CASTFDRHSEQFF.